These 22 T cell receptor beta chains originate from one sample sequenced in a study of neurological immune-mediated disorders (dated by TCRdb to between 2018 and 2021). The library was prepared using 5' RACE. Data came from an Illumina HiSeq 2500. In TCRdb, the public reads were trimmed at Q25 with fastp and aligned with MiXCR, with productive beta chains retained. Every distinct CDR3 protein forms one entry, paired with its most common genes and DNA. The sample table lists approximately 48,000 distinct CDR3 sequences, around 10% of them with a count of one. About 5% of the sample is taken by the ten largest. Sequencing was performed on PBMCs. The receptors stem from a man aged 65 to 85 with HTLV-1-associated myelopathy (HAM/TSP).

This clonotype was seen ten or more times. The gene calls are TRBV20-1 and TRBJ2-5; weak D call: TRBD1 (6 bases). Germline V gene sequence: CDR1 DFQATT, CDR2 SNEGSKA (reference sequence). V was trimmed by 5 bases and J by 1 base, leaving 17 bases between them. The length of the CDR3 is 15 residues. The CDR3 here is CSASSGTTLQETQYF. CDR3 coding DNA: TGCAGTGCTTCGTCCGGGACAACTCTCCAAGAGACCCAGTACTTC.

This clonotype was observed many times. The V call is TRBV3-1, the J call TRBJ1-1; the D is unclear. The CDR3 is 14 residues long. CDR1 is LGHDT, CDR2 YNNKEL, per germline (reference sequence). Deletions cut 0 bases from V and 2 bases from J, with 7 bases between. The DNA for the CDR3 is TGTGCCAGCAGCCAAGAATGGGGTAACACTGAAGCTTTCTTT. Its protein product is CASSQEWGNTEAFF.

This clonotype was seen many times. The V and J genes are TRBV7-6 and TRBJ2-1, with TRBD2 identical over 9 bases. Trimming removed 5 bases from V and 12 bases from J; junction bases left unmatched: 17. The CDR3 spans 16 residues. Looked up from germline, CDR1 is SGHVS and CDR2 is FNYEAQ. The CDR3 DNA sequence: TGTGCCAGCAGCCATATTCCCCTTTCGATGCGGGAGGGGCAGTTCTTC. The encoded protein is CASSHIPLSMREGQFF. Based on the CDR3 plus reference TRBV7-6 and TRBJ2-1, the full variable domain is GAGVSQSPRYKVTKRGQDVALRCDPISGHVSLYWYRQALGQGPEFLTYFNYEAQQDKSGLPNDRFSAERPEGSISTLTIQRTEQRDSAMYRCASSHIPLSMREGQFFGPGTRLTVL.

V and J are TRBV28 and TRBJ2-2; 8 bases line up with TRBD2. The V and J ends lost 6 bases and 3 bases, in that order; junction bases with no gene match: 6. CDR3 length: 15 residues. The V gene's germline CDR1 is MDHEN and CDR2 SYDVKM. The DNA of the CDR3 is TGTGCCAGCAGCCCGGGGGGGAGAGACACCGGGGAGCTGTTTTTT. It is translated as CASSPGGRDTGELFF.

This clonotype was counted many times. The chain has TRBV7-9 and TRBJ2-6; D remains ambiguous. CDR1 is SEHNR, CDR2 FQNEAQ, per germline (reference sequence). The V end was cut by 2 bases, the J end by 1 base, with 9 bases between. There are 16 residues in the CDR3. The chain's CDR3 is CASSLPLISGANVLTF. CDR3 nucleotides: TGTGCCAGCAGCTTACCCTTAATTTCTGGGGCCAACGTCCTGACTTTC.

V gene TRBV20-1 combines with J gene TRBJ1-2; D remains unclear. Trimming removed 8 bases at V and 6 bases at J, with 16 bases between. In germline, CDR1 is DFQATT, CDR2 SNEGSKA (reference sequence). The CDR3 sequence is 12 residues long. In DNA, the CDR3 is TGCAGTATACTAGTGGGTGCTGATGGCTACACCTTC. It is translated as CSILVGADGYTF.

This clonotype was recorded a few times. The rearrangement joins TRBV5-1 to TRBJ2-2, with unresolved D. This CDR3 is built from 12 residues. Trimming removed 8 bases at V and 4 bases at J, with 9 bases between. Germline CDR1 and CDR2: SGHRS and YFSETQ. CDR3 bases: TGCGCCAGTCGGTACGGCACCGGGGAGCTGTTTTTT. This gives the protein CASRYGTGELFF.

This clonotype was detected many times. The genes are TRBV20-1 and TRBJ1-2; maybe TRBD1 (5 bases). The CDR3 sequence is 14 residues long. CDR1 and CDR2 (germline): DFQATT, SNEGSKA (reference sequence). Trimming stripped 3 bases from V and 6 bases from J, with 17 bases between. The CDR3 DNA reads TGCAGTGCTAGGAGGGACCCAGGTGTCCATGGCTACACCTTC. Translation gives CSARRDPGVHGYTF.

This clonotype was counted many times. The chain carries TRBV5-1 and TRBJ2-5; D is perhaps TRBD1 (6 bases). In germline, CDR1 is SGHRS, CDR2 YFSETQ. V gave up 3 bases and J gave up 5 bases, with 17 bases separating them. The length of the CDR3 is 15 residues. The CDR3: CASSSGTLSRETQYF. CDR3 in DNA: TGCGCCAGCAGCTCCGGGACACTCTCCAGGGAGACCCAGTACTTC.

As for this clonotype: This could be a read error, since a much larger clone is one nucleotide away. This chain connects TRBV18 to TRBJ2-1; D is possibly TRBD1 or TRBD2 (5 bases each). Germline CDR1 and CDR2: KGHSH and LQKENI. This CDR3 contains 13 residues. The CDR3 DNA reads TGTGCCACCTCACCGGCCCGAGGGGATGAGCAGTTCTTC. Translated: CATSPARGDEQFF.

The sample holds many counts of this clonotype. The gene calls are TRBV7-2 and TRBJ1-2; no reliable D call. The CDR3 length is 11 residues. In germline, CDR1 is SGHTA, CDR2 FQGNSA. Trimming removed 5 bases at V and 4 bases at J, with 5 bases between. CDR3 DNA: TGTGCCAGCAGCCCTGCCTATGGCTACACCTTC. Protein: CASSPAYGYTF.

This clonotype was found many times. This chain links TRBV20-1 with TRBJ2-5, with D possibly matching TRBD2 (6 bases). V lost 5 bases and J lost 2, with 12 bases in between. CDR1 DFQATT and CDR2 SNEGSKA come from the germline V gene (reference sequence). The CDR3 is 13 residues long. CDR3 sequence reads: CSAGRTNQETQYF. The CDR3 bases are TGCAGTGCTGGCAGGACTAATCAAGAGACCCAGTACTTC.

CDR3 sequence: CAISRAWGGFGNTIYF. The CDR3 DNA reads TGTGCCATTAGCCGGGCATGGGGGGGCTTTGGAAACACCATATATTTT. The J gene is TRBJ1-3, the V gene TRBV28, with D possibly being TRBD1 (6 bases). The CDR3 loop spans 16 amino acids. V was trimmed by 10 bases and J by 3 bases, leaving 22 bases between them. CDR1 and CDR2 from the germline V gene are MDHEN and SYDVKM.

Ten or more counts support this clonotype. The gene calls are TRBV7-2 and TRBJ2-7, with D unresolved. Germline-derived CDR1 and CDR2 are SGHTA and FQGNSA. This CDR3 has 12 amino acids. The V gene lost 5 bases and the J gene lost 7 bases, with 12 bases spanning the gap. The CDR3 spells CASSRSPREQYF. CDR3 in DNA: TGTGCCAGCAGCCGATCCCCTCGGGAGCAGTACTTC. The full variable domain, completed using reference TRBV7-2 and TRBJ2-7, is GAGVSQSPSNKVTEKGKDVELRCDPISGHTALYWYRQSLGQGLEFLIYFQGNSAPDKSGLPSDRFSAERTGGSVSTLTIQRTQQEDSAVYLCASSRSPREQYFGPGTRLTVT.

This clonotype was picked up many times. The chain carries TRBV7-2 and TRBJ2-5; perhaps D is TRBD1 or TRBD2 (6 bases each). V shed 6 bases and J shed 5 bases, with 16 bases lying between them. Germline V gene sequence: CDR1 SGHTA, CDR2 FQGNSA. The CDR3 has 14 residues. DNA of the CDR3: TGTGCCAGCAGTCCCGGGGGCATTCGGGAGACCCAGTACTTC. Translating gives CASSPGGIRETQYF.

This clonotype was found many times. The chain couples TRBV5-1 to TRBJ1-2; a possible D gene is TRBD1 (6 bases). Per the germline V gene, CDR1 is SGHRS and CDR2 is YFSETQ. The V end lost 5 bases, the J end lost 8 bases, and 16 bases lay between the germline ends. The CDR3 spans 13 residues. The chain's CDR3 is CASRLQGGVGYTF. The CDR3 coding sequence is TGCGCCAGCAGATTACAGGGTGGAGTCGGCTACACCTTC.

In its sample, this clonotype was seen many times. V gene TRBV4-2 combines with J gene TRBJ2-5; 9 bases match TRBD2. This CDR3 comprises 16 residues. The germline V gene encodes CDR1 LGHNA and CDR2 YNFKEQ. V was clipped by 1 base and J by 2 bases; unmatched bases: 5. CDR3 DNA: TGTGCCAGCAGCCAAGCGGGCCTAGCGGGACAAGAGACCCAGTACTTC. This gives the protein CASSQAGLAGQETQYF.

By its share, this clonotype is medium-sized (0.01 to 0.1%). The CDR3 DNA is TGCAGTGCTAGTATTTTGGCTAGCAATCAGCCCCAGCATTTT. It encodes CSASILASNQPQHF. V is TRBV20-1 and J is TRBJ1-5, with D uncertain. There are 14 residues in the CDR3. The ends were cut back, 3 bases at V and 0 bases at J, with 9 bases in the middle. CDR1 and CDR2 from the germline V gene are DFQATT and SNEGSKA (reference sequence).

The table lists this clonotype with many counts. V and J are TRBV4-2 and TRBJ2-1, with TRBD1 matching 9 bases. The CDR3 is made up of 15 amino acids. Germline lookup yields CDR1 LGHNA and CDR2 YNFKEQ. V dropped 4 bases and J dropped 6; count of bases not matched to a gene: 7. The CDR3 region has the DNA TGTGCCAGCAGCCGTACCGGGACAGGGCTCAATGAGCAGTTCTTC. Translation gives CASSRTGTGLNEQFF.

This clonotype was picked up many times. The V and J genes are TRBV5-1 and TRBJ2-7, with 9 bases identical to TRBD2. Germline CDR1 is SGHRS and CDR2 is YFSETQ. This CDR3 has 14 residues. The V and J ends lost 1 base and 6 bases, in that order; junction bases with no gene match: 5. CDR3 in amino acids: CASSLISGSSEQYF. CDR3 in DNA: TGCGCCAGCAGCTTGATTAGCGGGAGTTCCGAGCAGTACTTC. The full variable domain, completed using reference TRBV5-1 and TRBJ2-7, is KAGVTQTPRYLIKTRGQQVTLSCSPISGHRSVSWYQQTPGQGLQFLFEYFSETQRNKGNFPGRFSGRQFSNSRSEMNVSTLELGDSALYLCASSLISGSSEQYFGPGTRLTVT.

This clonotype was picked up many times. The genes are TRBV28 and TRBJ2-1; 7 bases fit TRBD1. The V gene end was trimmed by 5 bases and the J gene end by 13 bases; junction bases not matched to a gene: 5. Germline CDR1 is MDHEN and CDR2 is SYDVKM. The CDR3 sequence is 11 residues long. The CDR3 region has the DNA TGTGCCAGCAGTGACGACAGGGATCAGTTCTTC. It yields the protein CASSDDRDQFF.

This clonotype was detected many times. The chain employs TRBV6-2 or TRBV6-3 and TRBJ2-1, with TRBD2 identical over 9 bases. V was pared by 0 bases and J by 6 bases, with 24 bases of the junction left unmatched. Looked up from germline, CDR1 is MNHEY and CDR2 is SVGEGT. The CDR3 spans 22 residues. CDR3 DNA sequence: TGTGCCAGCAGTTACTCGATCGGTAGGTCGGGACTAGCCAGGGGAAAACGCAATGAGCAGTTCTTC. Residues: CASSYSIGRSGLARGKRNEQFF.